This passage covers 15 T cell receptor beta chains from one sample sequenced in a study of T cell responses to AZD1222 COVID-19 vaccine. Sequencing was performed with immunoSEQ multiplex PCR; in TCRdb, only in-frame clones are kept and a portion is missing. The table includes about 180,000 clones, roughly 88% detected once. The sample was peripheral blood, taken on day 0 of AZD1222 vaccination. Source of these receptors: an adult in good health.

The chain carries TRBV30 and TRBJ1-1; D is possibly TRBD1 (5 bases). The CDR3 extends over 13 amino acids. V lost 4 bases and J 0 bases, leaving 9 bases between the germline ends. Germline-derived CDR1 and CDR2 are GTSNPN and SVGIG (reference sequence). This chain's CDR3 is CAWTGIMNTEAFF. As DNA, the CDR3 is TGTGCCTGGACAGGGATCATGAACACTGAAGCTTTCTTT.

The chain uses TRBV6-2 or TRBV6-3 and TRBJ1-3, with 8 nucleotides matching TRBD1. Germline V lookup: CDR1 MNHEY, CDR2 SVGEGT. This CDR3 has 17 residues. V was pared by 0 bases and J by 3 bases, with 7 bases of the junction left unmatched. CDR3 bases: TGTGCCAGCAGTTACTCGCCCCGGACAGGGATTGGAAACACCATATATTTT. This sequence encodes CASSYSPRTGIGNTIYF.

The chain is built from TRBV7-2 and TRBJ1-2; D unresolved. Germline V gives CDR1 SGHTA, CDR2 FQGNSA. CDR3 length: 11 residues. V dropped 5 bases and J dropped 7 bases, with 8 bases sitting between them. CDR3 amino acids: CASSKSIGYTF. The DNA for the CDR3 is TGTGCCAGCAGCAAAAGTATTGGCTACACCTTC.

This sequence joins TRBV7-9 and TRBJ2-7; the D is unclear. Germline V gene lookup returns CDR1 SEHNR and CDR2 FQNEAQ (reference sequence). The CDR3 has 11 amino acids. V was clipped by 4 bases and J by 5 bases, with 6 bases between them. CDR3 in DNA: TGTGCCAGCAGCTCTACAGACGAGCAGTACTTC. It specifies CASSSTDEQYF.

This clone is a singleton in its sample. The CDR3 DNA follows: TGTGCCACCAGCACCCCAGGCCATGAGCAGTTCTTC. Protein: CATSTPGHEQFF. The chain has TRBV15 and TRBJ2-1; D gene unclear. The ends were cut back, 4 bases at V and 8 bases at J, with 9 bases in the middle. Germline lookup yields CDR1 LNHNV and CDR2 YYDKDF (reference sequence). This CDR3 comprises 12 residues.

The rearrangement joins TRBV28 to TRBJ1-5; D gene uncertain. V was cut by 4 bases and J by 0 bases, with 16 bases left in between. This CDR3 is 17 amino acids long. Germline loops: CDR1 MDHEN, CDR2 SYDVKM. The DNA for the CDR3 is TGTGCCAGCAGTTCGCCCCCTTTTTGGGTTAGCAATCAGCCCCAGCATTTT. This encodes CASSSPPFWVSNQPQHF.

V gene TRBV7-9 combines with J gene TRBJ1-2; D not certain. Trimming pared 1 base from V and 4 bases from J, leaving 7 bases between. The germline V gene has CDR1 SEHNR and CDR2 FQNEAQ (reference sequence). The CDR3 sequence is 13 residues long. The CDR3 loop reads CASSLERVYGYTF. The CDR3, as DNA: TGTGCCAGCAGCTTAGAACGAGTCTATGGCTACACCTTC.

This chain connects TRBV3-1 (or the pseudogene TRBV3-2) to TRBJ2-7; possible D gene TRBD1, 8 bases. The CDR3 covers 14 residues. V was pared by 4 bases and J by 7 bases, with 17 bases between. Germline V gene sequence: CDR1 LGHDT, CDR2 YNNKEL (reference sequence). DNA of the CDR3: TGTGCCAGCAGCCCGGGGGGACAGGCGGGAGAGCAGTACTTC. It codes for CASSPGGQAGEQYF.

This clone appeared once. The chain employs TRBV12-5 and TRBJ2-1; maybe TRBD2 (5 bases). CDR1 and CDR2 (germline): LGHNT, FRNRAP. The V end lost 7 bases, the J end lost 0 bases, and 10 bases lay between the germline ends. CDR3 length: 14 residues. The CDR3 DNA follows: TGTGCTAGTGTCGGGGTTAGCTCCTACAATGAGCAGTTCTTC. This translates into CASVGVSSYNEQFF. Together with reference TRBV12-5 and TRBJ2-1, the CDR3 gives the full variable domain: DARVTQTPRHKVTEMGQEVTMRCQPILGHNTVFWYRQTMMQGLELLAYFRNRAPLDDSGMPKDRFSAEMPDATLATLKIQPSEPRDSAVYFCASVGVSSYNEQFFGPGTRLTVL.

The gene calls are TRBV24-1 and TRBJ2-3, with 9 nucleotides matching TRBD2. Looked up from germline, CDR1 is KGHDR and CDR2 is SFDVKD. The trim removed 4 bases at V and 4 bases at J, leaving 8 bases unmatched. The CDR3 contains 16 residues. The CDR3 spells CATSEPRGGPADTQYF. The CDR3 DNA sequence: TGTGCCACCAGTGAACCGCGGGGGGGCCCCGCAGATACGCAGTATTTT.

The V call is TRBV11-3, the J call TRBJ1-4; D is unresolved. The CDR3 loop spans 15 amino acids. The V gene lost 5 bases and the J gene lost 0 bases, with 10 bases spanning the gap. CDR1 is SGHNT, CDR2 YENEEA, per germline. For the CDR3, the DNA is TGTGCCAGCAGCACCCCGAAGGCAACTAATGAAAAACTGTTTTTT. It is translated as CASSTPKATNEKLFF. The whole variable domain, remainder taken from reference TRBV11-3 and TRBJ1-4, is EAGVVQSPRYKIIEKKQPVAFWCNPISGHNTLYWYLQNLGQGPELLIRYENEEAVDDSQLPKDRFSAERLKGVDSTLKIQPAELGDSAVYLCASSTPKATNEKLFFGSGTQLSVL.

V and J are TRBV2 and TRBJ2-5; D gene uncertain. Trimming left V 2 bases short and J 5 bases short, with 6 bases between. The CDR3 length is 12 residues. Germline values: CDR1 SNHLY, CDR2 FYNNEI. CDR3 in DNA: TGTGCCAGCAGTGAATATAGGGAGACCCAGTACTTC. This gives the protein CASSEYRETQYF.

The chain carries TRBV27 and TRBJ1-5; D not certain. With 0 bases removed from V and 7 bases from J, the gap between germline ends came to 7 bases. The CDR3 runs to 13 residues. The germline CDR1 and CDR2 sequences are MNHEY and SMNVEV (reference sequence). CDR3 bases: TGTGCCAGCAGTTTATCGGCTGGACAGCCCCAGCATTTT. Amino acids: CASSLSAGQPQHF.

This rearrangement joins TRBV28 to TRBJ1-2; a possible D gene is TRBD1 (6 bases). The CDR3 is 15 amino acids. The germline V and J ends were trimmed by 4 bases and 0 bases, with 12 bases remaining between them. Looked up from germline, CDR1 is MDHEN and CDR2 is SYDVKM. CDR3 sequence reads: CASSSWTVPNYGYTF. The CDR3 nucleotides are TGTGCCAGCAGTTCCTGGACAGTACCTAACTATGGCTACACCTTC.

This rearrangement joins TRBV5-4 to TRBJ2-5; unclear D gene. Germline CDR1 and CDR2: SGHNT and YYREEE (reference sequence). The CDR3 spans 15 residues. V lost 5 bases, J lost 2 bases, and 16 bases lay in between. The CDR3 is CASRNKTRPQETQYF. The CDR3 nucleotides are TGTGCCAGCAGAAACAAGACAAGACCGCAAGAGACCCAGTACTTC.